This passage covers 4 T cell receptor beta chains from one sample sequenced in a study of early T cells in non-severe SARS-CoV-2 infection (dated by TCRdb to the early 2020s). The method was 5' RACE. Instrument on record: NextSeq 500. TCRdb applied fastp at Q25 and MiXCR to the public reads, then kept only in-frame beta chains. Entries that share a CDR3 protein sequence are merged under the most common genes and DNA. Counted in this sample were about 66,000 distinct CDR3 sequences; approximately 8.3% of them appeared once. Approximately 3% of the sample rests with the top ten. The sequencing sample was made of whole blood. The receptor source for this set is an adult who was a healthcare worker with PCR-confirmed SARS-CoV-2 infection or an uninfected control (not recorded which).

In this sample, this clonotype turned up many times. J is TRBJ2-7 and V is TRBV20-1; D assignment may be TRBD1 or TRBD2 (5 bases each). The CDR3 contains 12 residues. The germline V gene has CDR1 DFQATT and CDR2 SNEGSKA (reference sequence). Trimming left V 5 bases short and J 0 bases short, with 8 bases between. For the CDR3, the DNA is TGCAGTGCTGGGACGTACTCCTACGAGCAGTACTTC. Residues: CSAGTYSYEQYF.

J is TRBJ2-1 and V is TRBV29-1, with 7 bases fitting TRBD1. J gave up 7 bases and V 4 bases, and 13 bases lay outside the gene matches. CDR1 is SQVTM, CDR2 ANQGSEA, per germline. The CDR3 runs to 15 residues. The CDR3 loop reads CSVARTGTVENEQFF. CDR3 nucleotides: TGCAGCGTTGCCCGGACCGGGACAGTAGAGAATGAGCAGTTCTTC.

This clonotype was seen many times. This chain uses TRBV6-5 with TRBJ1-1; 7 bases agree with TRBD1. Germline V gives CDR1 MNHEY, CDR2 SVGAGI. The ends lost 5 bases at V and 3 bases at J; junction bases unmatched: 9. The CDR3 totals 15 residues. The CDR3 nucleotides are TGTGCCAGCAGTCCTCGAGGGGGCTTGGACACTGAAGCTTTCTTT. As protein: CASSPRGGLDTEAFF.

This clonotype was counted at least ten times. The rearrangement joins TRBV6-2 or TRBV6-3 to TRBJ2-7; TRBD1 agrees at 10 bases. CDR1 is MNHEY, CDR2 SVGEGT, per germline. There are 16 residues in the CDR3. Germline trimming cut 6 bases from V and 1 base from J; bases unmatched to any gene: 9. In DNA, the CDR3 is TGTGCCAGCAGACAGACGGGACAGGGGACTTCCTACGAGCAGTACTTC. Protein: CASRQTGQGTSYEQYF.